The following is a TCR beta chain sequence with its context. In the original analysis: Estimates of nucleated cell counts were drawn from the amplification of reference gene primers. The repertoire was sequenced with immunoSEQ multiplex PCR; TCRdb's copy has only in-frame clones and lacks some. V, J and clone size derive from that table, while D and trimming were established from the DNA sequence. The table has fewer than 350,000 clones, 85% seen once; the top ten hold 1.9%. The sample originates from a study of blood T cell repertoires in COVID-19. Participants had their cohort set by participant-reported clinical history. The trim removed 2 bases at V and 7 bases at J, leaving 9 bases unmatched. Per the germline V gene, CDR1 is SGHRS and CDR2 is YFSETQ. The CDR3 spans 15 residues.

This TCR derives from a woman aged 30 to 39 who had been exposed to COVID-19. The rearrangement joins TRBV5-1 to TRBJ2-1; TRBD1 aligns across 7 bases. The source material was PBMCs or T cells enriched from blood (not recorded which). CDR3 loop: CASSLGTEYRNEQFF. CDR3 DNA: TGCGCCAGCAGCTTAGGGACAGAGTACAGAAATGAGCAGTTCTTC. The full variable domain, completed using reference TRBV5-1 and TRBJ2-1, is KAGVTQTPRYLIKTRGQQVTLSCSPISGHRSVSWYQQTPGQGLQFLFEYFSETQRNKGNFPGRFSGRQFSNSRSEMNVSTLELGDSALYLCASSLGTEYRNEQFFGPGTRLTVL.